The present TCR beta chain was sequenced within a study of cytomegalovirus exposure and HLA in healthy donors. General observations from the study: By a later analysis, the bulk of CMV-associated TCR beta chains appeared HLA-restricted.

Germline V lookup: CDR1 ENHRY, CDR2 SYGVKD. V gave up 6 bases and J gave up 4 bases, with 21 bases separating them. This CDR3 is 16 amino acids long. This clone came up a few times. The antigen remains unidentified. The PCR used 60 Vbeta and 13 Jbeta primers. Libraries were prepared by immunoSEQ multiplex PCR; TCRdb keeps only in-frame clonotypes and omits some of them. Of more than 95,000 clones in the sample, around 70% are singletons; the top ten hold approximately 3.9%. The clonotype was recovered from a man aged 35-49 years in good health and CMV-seropositive. Specimen: PBMCs. V usage is TRBV10-3 and J usage is TRBJ1-2; no reliable D call. CDR3 sequence reads: CAIRLGRDLGPYGYTF. CDR3 in DNA: TGTGCCATCAGATTGGGGAGGGATTTGGGTCCCTATGGCTACACCTTC.